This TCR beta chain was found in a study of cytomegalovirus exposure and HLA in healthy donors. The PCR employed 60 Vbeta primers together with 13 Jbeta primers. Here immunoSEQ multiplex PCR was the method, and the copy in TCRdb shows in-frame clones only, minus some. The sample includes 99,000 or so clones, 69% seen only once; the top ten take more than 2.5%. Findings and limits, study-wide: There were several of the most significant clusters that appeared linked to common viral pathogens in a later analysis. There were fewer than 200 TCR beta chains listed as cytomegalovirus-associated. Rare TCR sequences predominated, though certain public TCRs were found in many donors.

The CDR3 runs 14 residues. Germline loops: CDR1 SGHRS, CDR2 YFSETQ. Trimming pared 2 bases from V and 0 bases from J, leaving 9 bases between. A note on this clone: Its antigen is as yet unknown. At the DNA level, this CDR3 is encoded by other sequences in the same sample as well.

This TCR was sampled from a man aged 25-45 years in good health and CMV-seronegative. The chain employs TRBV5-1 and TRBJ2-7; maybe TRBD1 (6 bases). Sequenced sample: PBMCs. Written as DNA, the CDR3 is TGCGCCAGCAGCTTAACAGGGAGCTCCTACGAGCAGTACTTC. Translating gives CASSLTGSSYEQYF.